This TCR beta chain was documented in a study of blood T cell repertoires in COVID-19. About the research overall: In each case, the material was cDNA or gDNA derived from T cells, B-cell-depleted T cells, or PBMCs.

TCRdb's table, derived via immunoSEQ multiplex PCR, lists solely in-frame clones and lacks some. The data hold approximately 110,000 clones, with 71% observed a single time. The CDR3 sequence is 16 residues long. Trimming removed 1 base at V and 11 bases at J, with 18 bases between. Germline V gives CDR1 MGHRA, CDR2 YSYEKL. Sequencing was performed on peripheral blood. This receptor was obtained from a human donor with acute or convalescent COVID-19. The donor label of this sample is uncertain. The chain couples TRBV4-1 to TRBJ1-6; the D is unclear. The DNA of the CDR3 is TGCGCCAGCAGCCAAGTCCGGAGTTATCTCCGAGCACCCCTCCACTTT. This gives the protein CASSQVRSYLRAPLHF.